The sample holds many counts of the clone carrying this TCR beta chain. Its target is unknown. Germline V gives CDR1 DFQATT, CDR2 SNEGSKA (reference sequence). Trimming stripped 7 bases from V and 4 bases from J, with 16 bases between. The CDR3 has 13 residues. This sample is part of a study of glioma-infiltrating T cells. TCR alpha and beta CDR3 regions were amplified from RNA using iRepertoire nested multiplex PCR. Tissue mRNA or PBMC total RNA, roughly 85-450 ng, went into one-step reverse transcription and amplification. TCRdb ran MiXCR on the multiplex PCR reads and lists one entry per CDR3 protein. The sample lists 100,000 to 150,000 distinct CDR3 sequences, about 25% occurring once. Whole-study results and caveats: Very few CDR3 sequences were shared between tissue and blood. Non-neoplastic patients had below-expected tissue-blood divergence, while all gliomas exceeded expectation.

The V gene is TRBV20-1, the J gene TRBJ1-2, with D unresolved. The sequenced sample consisted of glioma tissue, nonneoplastic brain tissue, or PBMCs (not recorded which). This clonotype was obtained from a human donor with low-grade glioma or glioblastoma, undergoing nonglioma brain surgery, or in good health (not recorded which). The CDR3 region is CSVVRADLYGYTF. The DNA of the CDR3 is TGCAGTGTTGTGAGGGCGGACCTCTATGGCTACACCTTC.